The 25 T cell receptor beta chains given below trace back to one sample, sequenced in a study of cytomegalovirus exposure and HLA in healthy donors. The study ran its PCR with 60 Vbeta and 13 Jbeta primers. Sequencing used immunoSEQ multiplex PCR; TCRdb keeps in-frame clones, though not all of them. Altogether fewer than 150,000 clones are present, 60% to 80% being singletons, with the ten largest covering roughly 2%. The sequenced sample consisted of PBMCs. The source is a man aged 25-45 years in good health and CMV-seronegative.

This clone was seen a single time. The chain has TRBV28 and TRBJ1-4; the D gene is possibly TRBD1 (6 bases). The CDR3 runs to 13 residues. The V gene's germline CDR1 is MDHEN and CDR2 SYDVKM. Trimming stripped 10 bases from V and 5 bases from J, with 14 bases between. CDR3 sequence: CATEGTLNEKLFF. CDR3 bases: TGTGCCACCGAGGGGACACTAAATGAAAAACTGTTTTTT.

This sequence joins TRBV11-2 and TRBJ2-3; 9 bases match TRBD2. The junction had 10 bases not matched to a gene; V was cut back by 5 bases and J by 4 bases. Germline V gene data show CDR1 as SGHAT and CDR2 as FQNNGV. This CDR3 has 16 amino acids. The CDR3: CASSPQRTSVPDTQYF. As DNA, the CDR3 is TGTGCCAGCAGCCCCCAAAGGACTAGCGTTCCAGATACGCAGTATTTT.

A few counts support this clone. The chain joins TRBV5-1 to TRBJ2-5, with D uncertain. This CDR3 spans 14 amino acids. V dropped 0 bases and J dropped 5 bases, with 11 bases sitting between them. Germline CDR1 reads SGHRS; CDR2 reads YFSETQ. CDR3 in amino acids: CASSLGASEETQYF. CDR3 sequence (DNA): TGCGCCAGCAGCTTGGGAGCATCGGAGGAGACCCAGTACTTC.

The chain joins TRBV4-1 to TRBJ2-7, with 8 bases fitting TRBD1. CDR1 is MGHRA, CDR2 YSYEKL, per germline. CDR3 length equals 16 residues. After removal of 0 bases from V and 7 bases from J, the junction contained 11 bases not matched to a gene. CDR3 sequence (DNA): TGCGCCAGCAGCCAAGATGTCGGGACAGGCCTTAGGGAGCAGTACTTC. Its translation is CASSQDVGTGLREQYF.

The chain combines TRBV28 with TRBJ2-5; 10 positions match TRBD1. The germline gives CDR1 MDHEN, CDR2 SYDVKM. V dropped 4 bases and J dropped 3; count of bases not matched to a gene: 11. The CDR3 has 17 amino acids. Here the CDR3 DNA reads TGTGCCAGCAGTTCCCAACCGGGACAGGGGCCCGAAGAGACCCAGTACTTC. Its protein is CASSSQPGQGPEETQYF.

V gene TRBV27 combines with J gene TRBJ2-1; 9 bases match TRBD2. V was pared by 6 bases and J by 4 bases, with 10 bases of the junction left unmatched. CDR1 is MNHEY and CDR2 is SMNVEV in the germline V gene (reference sequence). The CDR3 extends over 16 amino acids. CDR3 nucleotide sequence: TGTGCCAGCAGCCTGACTAGCGGTTTGCGTTACAATGAGCAGTTCTTC. Its protein is CASSLTSGLRYNEQFF.

The chain carries TRBV29-1 and TRBJ1-1; no reliable D call. CDR3 length equals 12 residues. Germline values: CDR1 SQVTM, CDR2 ANQGSEA. V lost 4 bases to trimming and J lost 3 bases, with 9 bases between them. The DNA for the CDR3 is TGCAGCGTTGTGATAACAGACACTGAAGCTTTCTTT. This sequence encodes CSVVITDTEAFF. Supplemented by reference TRBV29-1 and TRBJ1-1, the full variable domain reads SAVISQKPSRDICQRGTSLTIQCQVDSQVTMMFWYRQQPGQSLTLIATANQGSEATYESGFVIDKFPISRPNLTFSTLTVSNMSPEDSSIYLCSVVITDTEAFFGQGTRLTVV.

The gene calls are TRBV11-2 and TRBJ2-7, with 9 bases identical to TRBD2. Trimming at V came to 2 bases and at J to 4 bases, leaving 6 bases not matched to a gene. Germline CDR1 SGHAT, CDR2 FQNNGV. The CDR3 is 15 amino acids. DNA for the CDR3: TGTGCCAGCAGCTTATTCGCTAGCGGGAATTACGAGCAGTACTTC. This encodes CASSLFASGNYEQYF.

This clone was counted between two and nine times. The chain joins TRBV7-9 to TRBJ2-7; D may be TRBD1 (8 bases). This CDR3 has 15 residues. The germline V gene has CDR1 SEHNR and CDR2 FQNEAQ (reference sequence). V dropped 5 bases and J dropped 5 bases, with 19 bases sitting between them. The CDR3 sequence is CASSAKTGGGDEQYF. The CDR3, as DNA: TGTGCCAGCAGCGCGAAAACAGGGGGGGGCGACGAGCAGTACTTC.

The gene calls are TRBV7-9 and TRBJ1-3; D is unclear. Germline V gene data show CDR1 as SEHNR and CDR2 as FQNEAQ (reference sequence). CDR3 size: 14 residues. V lost 2 bases, J lost 3 bases, and 8 bases lay in between. CDR3 bases: TGTGCCAGCAGCTTAACGTCAGGTGGAAACACCATATATTTT. It yields the protein CASSLTSGGNTIYF. Using reference TRBV7-9 and TRBJ1-3 for the parts outside the CDR3, the full variable domain is DTGVSQNPRHKITKRGQNVTFRCDPISEHNRLYWYRQTLGQGPEFLTYFQNEAQLEKSRLLSDRFSAERPKGSFSTLEIQRTEQGDSAMYLCASSLTSGGNTIYFGEGSWLTVV.

V and J are TRBV27 and TRBJ1-4; tentative D call: TRBD1 (5 bases). This CDR3 spans 18 amino acids. Trimming stripped 5 bases from V and 5 bases from J, with 24 bases between. Germline assignment: CDR1 MNHEY and CDR2 SMNVEV (reference sequence). As DNA, the CDR3 is TGTGCCAGCAGTCCCAAAGGGCCCCCGGGACTCAGAAATGAAAAACTGTTTTTT. Amino acids: CASSPKGPPGLRNEKLFF.

Regarding this clone: Compared with germline, one end of the junction differs, possibly owing to a read error. This chain connects TRBV6-1 to TRBJ2-7; 9 nucleotides agree with TRBD2. There are 15 residues in the CDR3. The V gene's germline CDR1 is MNHNS and CDR2 SASEGT. CDR3 sequence: CASSEDSIAGVGGNF. CDR3 bases: TGTGCCAGCAGTGAAGACTCTATAGCGGGAGTCGGCGGGAACTTC.

The CDR3 is CASSRGQNTGELFF. The CDR3 DNA reads TGTGCCAGTAGTAGGGGACAGAACACCGGGGAGCTGTTTTTT. The chain has TRBV19 and TRBJ2-2; D may be TRBD1 (6 bases). This CDR3 has 14 residues. Germline assignment: CDR1 LNHDA and CDR2 SQIVND (reference sequence). V shed 4 bases and J shed 1 base, with 7 bases lying between them.

The J gene is TRBJ1-4, the V gene TRBV9; 7 bases are shared with TRBD1. With V trimmed by 3 bases and J by 0 bases, 2 bases remained unmatched. The CDR3 is 15 amino acids. Germline CDR1 reads SGDLS; CDR2 reads YYNGEE. The CDR3 here is CASSATGSTNEKLFF. In DNA form, the CDR3 reads TGTGCCAGCAGCGCGACAGGGTCAACTAATGAAAAACTGTTTTTT.

This chain links TRBV5-6 with TRBJ1-1; D call uncertain. From germline, CDR1 is SGHDT and CDR2 YYEEEE. The germline V and J ends were trimmed by 1 base and 4 bases, with 11 bases remaining between them. The CDR3 is 14 amino acids. CDR3 bases: TGTGCCAGCAGCTTGTTCGGTCGGTCCACTGAAGCTTTCTTT. This gives the protein CASSLFGRSTEAFF.

The CDR3 loop is CAISERLAGGGDTQYF. The CDR3 region has the DNA TGTGCCATCAGTGAGAGACTAGCGGGAGGGGGGGATACGCAGTATTTT. This sequence joins TRBV10-3 and TRBJ2-3; 14 bases line up with TRBD2. CDR1 ENHRY and CDR2 SYGVKD come from the germline V gene. Trimming at V came to 2 bases and at J to 6 bases, leaving 4 bases not matched to a gene. The CDR3 covers 16 residues.

The chain uses TRBV7-9 and TRBJ2-7; D remains unclear. The CDR3 loop spans 15 amino acids. Germline V gene lookup returns CDR1 SEHNR and CDR2 FQNEAQ (reference sequence). V lost 1 base, J lost 1 base, and 11 bases lay in between. The chain's CDR3 is CASSLDETLSYEQYF. For the CDR3, the DNA is TGTGCCAGCAGCTTAGATGAGACTCTTTCCTACGAGCAGTACTTC.

This clone showed up just once. V usage is TRBV7-3 and J usage is TRBJ2-3; a weak D match, TRBD1 (5 bases). Germline V gene sequence: CDR1 SGHTA, CDR2 FQGTGA. V lost 2 bases and J lost 0, with 9 bases in between. The CDR3 is 15 amino acids. DNA for the CDR3: TGTGCCAGCAGCTTATGGGGCGGAAGCACAGATACGCAGTATTTT. Its translation: CASSLWGGSTDTQYF.

This chain uses TRBV7-3 with TRBJ1-2; 11 bases align to TRBD1. The V gene end was trimmed by 4 bases and the J gene end by 4 bases; junction bases not matched to a gene: 5. There are 15 residues in the CDR3. Per the germline V gene, CDR1 is SGHTA and CDR2 is FQGTGA. In DNA form, the CDR3 reads TGTGCCAGCAGCTCGGACAGGGGGCTTGTCTATGGCTACACCTTC. Translated, it gives CASSSDRGLVYGYTF.

The chain joins TRBV27 to TRBJ2-3; 7 bases map to TRBD2. From germline, CDR1 is MNHEY and CDR2 SMNVEV (reference sequence). The CDR3 runs to 16 residues. V was pared by 8 bases and J by 0 bases, with 11 bases of the junction left unmatched. CDR3: CASGQASGASTDTQYF. For the CDR3, the DNA is TGTGCCAGCGGCCAGGCTAGCGGAGCTAGCACAGATACGCAGTATTTT.

The chain is built from TRBV13 and TRBJ2-2; TRBD1 matches at 9 bases. CDR3 size: 16 residues. V was clipped by 5 bases and J by 7 bases; unmatched bases: 11. Germline V lookup: CDR1 PRHDT, CDR2 FYEKMQ (reference sequence). DNA of the CDR3: TGTGCCAGCAGCCCGGGGGACAGGGAAGGCGGCGGGGAGCTGTTTTTT. This sequence encodes CASSPGDREGGGELFF.

The V gene is TRBV27, the J gene TRBJ2-1, with 7 bases that match TRBD1. The CDR3 sequence is 13 residues long. The V segment lost 5 bases and the J segment 6 bases; nucleotides outside the gene matches: 4. Germline V gene lookup returns CDR1 MNHEY and CDR2 SMNVEV (reference sequence). The DNA for the CDR3 is TGTGCCAGCAGTCTAGACAGGGCCAATGAGCAGTTCTTC. It encodes CASSLDRANEQFF.

The chain recombines TRBV27 with TRBJ2-7; no clear D gene. Trimming shortened V by 2 bases and J by 1 base, and 6 bases separated the two germline ends. Looked up from germline, CDR1 is MNHEY and CDR2 is SMNVEV (reference sequence). This CDR3 comprises 13 residues. The chain's CDR3 is CASSLQKSYEQYF. The CDR3 nucleotides read TGTGCCAGCAGTTTACAGAAATCCTACGAGCAGTACTTC.

This clone has only a few counts. The chain recombines TRBV11-2 with TRBJ1-6; no firm D call. Per germline, CDR1 SGHAT and CDR2 FQNNGV. CDR3 length: 17 amino acids. The V and J ends lost 0 bases and 5 bases respectively, with 14 bases between them. The CDR3 region is CASSLDREGGDNSPLHF. The CDR3 coding sequence is TGTGCCAGCAGCTTAGATCGGGAGGGTGGGGATAATTCACCCCTCCACTTT.

The chain couples TRBV7-8 to TRBJ2-7, with 8 bases lining up with TRBD1. V lost 1 base, J lost 11 bases, and 10 bases stayed unmatched. This CDR3 has 14 residues. From germline, CDR1 is SGHVS and CDR2 FQNEAQ. The CDR3, as DNA: TGTGCCAGCAGCTTAGTGCGGGACAGGCGTCTGGAGTACTTC. Its protein product is CASSLVRDRRLEYF.